The source of this TCR beta chain is a study of blood T cell repertoires in COVID-19. Assay: immunoSEQ multiplex PCR; the TCRdb copy retains only in-frame clones and omits some. The table has 55,000 to 80,000 clones, around 83% seen once. This CDR3 has 15 residues. Looked up from germline, CDR1 is LNHNV and CDR2 is YYDKDF (reference sequence). The V and J ends lost 4 bases and 1 base respectively, with 10 bases between them. This chain joins TRBV15 and TRBJ2-2; tentative D call: TRBD2 (6 bases). The sequence came from a man aged 45-60 years with active COVID-19. The sequencing input was peripheral blood. CDR3 region: CATSTRRGNTGELFF. In DNA form, the CDR3 reads TGTGCCACCAGCACGAGGAGGGGGAACACCGGGGAGCTGTTTTTT.